This T cell receptor (beta chain) emerged from a study of vaccination effects on CD4 cells after COVID-19. Produced via immunoSEQ multiplex PCR; TCRdb's table is partial and in-frame only. Of around 63,000 clones detected, approximately 71% appear once; the ten largest clones hold 3% to 4%. Whole-study results and caveats: Substantial clonal contraction characterized both infection- and vaccine-induced clones late after vaccination. Researchers reported few convalescent patients and no early post-infection timepoints in the study.

The germline gives CDR1 SGHTA, CDR2 FQGNSA. This CDR3 spans 14 amino acids. V lost 2 bases and J 2 bases, leaving 9 bases between the germline ends. Expansion of antigen-specific CD4+ T cells with viral peptide pools was carried out by the ViraFEST assay before sequencing. CD4+ T cell isolation took place after 10 days of culture. Having tested negative for nucleocapsid antibodies, the vaccine recipients showed no prior SARS-CoV-2 infection. Wells of two million PBMC each were grown with 10 IU/ml IL-2 and approximately 10 ug/ml peptides. Half-medium exchanges with IL-2 medium took place on days 3 and 7. Turning to this clone: What it binds is unknown.

The chain joins TRBV7-2 to TRBJ1-2, with no clear D. The sample consisted of CD4+ T cells from PBMCs cultured with HCoV-OC43 spike peptides, taken before COVID-19 vaccination. Subset denoted: HCoV-OC43 spike overlapping peptide pool stimulation. The sequence was collected from a human donor who received a COVID-19 vaccine. CDR3 loop: CASSLRLSNYGYTF. In nucleotides, the CDR3 is TGTGCCAGCAGCTTACGGCTGTCAAACTATGGCTACACCTTC.